Listed below are T cell receptor beta chains from one sample, sequenced in a study of OX40 agonist ivuxolimab in advanced cancers. Sequencing was performed with immunoSEQ multiplex PCR; in TCRdb, only in-frame clones are kept and a portion is missing. The sample yields approximately 38,000 clones, approximately 86% seen once. The sequencing here drew on CD4+ or CD8+ T cells sorted from blood, taken in a trial of the OX40 agonist ivuxolimab. These receptors all come from an adult with an advanced solid tumor such as melanoma, head and neck, liver or kidney cancer. Both conserved end residues are part of each CDR3. The D gene is left open where the match is weak. The size entry is marked missing in some rows and otherwise reads once, few, many or a size class.

d_call: .
v_call: TRBV29-1
clone_size: few
j_call: TRBJ2-1
cdr3_aa: CSVVGGFLGLLEQFF
cdr3_nt: TGCAGCGTTGTAGGGGGGTTTCTGGGATTACTTGAGCAGTTCTTC

d_call: TRBD1
v_call: TRBV6-5
clone_size: few
j_call: TRBJ1-1
cdr3_aa: CASSRDRYTEAFF
cdr3_nt: TGTGCCAGCAGCCGGGACAGGTACACTGAAGCTTTCTTT

d_call: .
v_call: TRBV9
clone_size: .
j_call: TRBJ2-2
cdr3_aa: CASSANTGELFF
cdr3_nt: TGTGCCAGCAGCGCGAACACCGGGGAGCTGTTTTTT

d_call: TRBD1
v_call: TRBV6-6
clone_size: few
j_call: TRBJ1-6
cdr3_aa: CASSRDRSSSPLHF
cdr3_nt: TGTGCCAGCAGCCGGGACAGGTCGAGTTCACCCCTCCACTTT

d_call: TRBD2
v_call: TRBV19
clone_size: .
j_call: TRBJ2-5
cdr3_aa: CATKTSGRTETQYF
cdr3_nt: TGTGCCACCAAGACGAGCGGGAGAACAGAGACCCAGTACTTC

d_call: TRBD1
v_call: TRBV19
clone_size: few
j_call: TRBJ1-4
cdr3_aa: CASRTGTGGGFGKLFF
cdr3_nt: TGTGCCAGTAGAACCGGGACAGGGGGCGGATTTGGAAAACTGTTTTTT

d_call: .
v_call: TRBV7-9
clone_size: .
j_call: TRBJ2-1
cdr3_aa: CASSLGGGGTKYNEQFF
cdr3_nt: TGTGCCAGCAGCTTAGGAGGGGGTGGCACAAAGTACAATGAGCAGTTCTTC

d_call: .
v_call: TRBV21-1
clone_size: .
j_call: TRBJ2-7
cdr3_aa: CATLNPGPSSYEQYF
cdr3_nt: TGTGCCACCTTAAACCCGGGGCCGAGCTCCTACGAGCAGTACTTC

d_call: .
v_call: TRBV5-1
clone_size: .
j_call: TRBJ2-2
cdr3_aa: CASSLSGGYPGELFF
cdr3_nt: TGCGCCAGCAGCTTGTCGGGCGGGTATCCCGGGGAGCTGTTTTTT

d_call: .
v_call: TRBV10-3
clone_size: .
j_call: TRBJ2-4
cdr3_aa: CAISEGLRGKENIQYF
cdr3_nt: TGTGCCATCAGTGAGGGCCTCAGGGGAAAGGAAAACATTCAGTACTTC

d_call: .
v_call: TRBV7-9
clone_size: .
j_call: TRBJ2-7
cdr3_aa: CASSSRTSTYEQYF
cdr3_nt: TGTGCCAGCAGCTCCCGGACGTCTACCTACGAGCAGTACTTC

d_call: .
v_call: TRBV27
clone_size: .
j_call: TRBJ2-7
cdr3_aa: CASSFGGQYF
cdr3_nt: TGTGCCAGCAGTTTCGGCGGGCAGTACTTC

d_call: .
v_call: TRBV29-1
clone_size: .
j_call: TRBJ2-7
cdr3_aa: CSVYDYSPYEQYF
cdr3_nt: TGCAGCGTCTATGACTATTCCCCCTACGAGCAGTACTTC

d_call: .
v_call: TRBV7-9
clone_size: .
j_call: TRBJ1-6
cdr3_aa: CAVGRLSSYNSPLHF
cdr3_nt: TGTGCCGTCGGGCGTCTGAGCTCCTATAATTCACCCCTCCACTTT

d_call: TRBD1
v_call: TRBV9
clone_size: .
j_call: TRBJ2-7
cdr3_aa: CASSEGAVRGEQYF
cdr3_nt: TGTGCCAGCAGCGAGGGGGCGGTTCGAGGCGAGCAGTACTTC

d_call: TRBD2
v_call: TRBV4-1
clone_size: .
j_call: TRBJ2-1
cdr3_aa: CASSQGSGRALKGRFF
cdr3_nt: TGCGCCAGCAGCCAAGGTAGCGGGAGGGCCCTCAAGGGTCGGTTCTTC

d_call: TRBD1
v_call: TRBV6-1
clone_size: .
j_call: TRBJ1-2
cdr3_aa: CASSEGTGGSPYGYTF
cdr3_nt: TGTGCCAGCAGTGAAGGAACAGGGGGCTCCCCCTATGGCTACACCTTC

d_call: .
v_call: TRBV28
clone_size: .
j_call: TRBJ1-2
cdr3_aa: CASKRDRPHIYGYTF
cdr3_nt: TGTGCCAGCAAAAGGGATAGGCCCCATATCTATGGCTACACCTTC

d_call: .
v_call: TRBV2
clone_size: .
j_call: TRBJ1-5
cdr3_aa: CASRGRVPNQPQHF
cdr3_nt: TGTGCCAGCAGGGGTCGGGTCCCCAATCAGCCCCAGCATTTT

d_call: .
v_call: TRBV4-3
clone_size: .
j_call: TRBJ1-1
cdr3_aa: CASSQDLAAMNTEAFF
cdr3_nt: TGCGCCAGCAGCCAAGATTTGGCAGCTATGAACACTGAAGCTTTCTTT

d_call: TRBD1
v_call: TRBV27
clone_size: .
j_call: TRBJ2-7
cdr3_aa: CAGSLSLTGLVYEQYF
cdr3_nt: TGTGCCGGCAGTTTATCCCTGACAGGGTTAGTCTACGAGCAGTACTTC

d_call: .
v_call: TRBV30
clone_size: .
j_call: TRBJ2-7
cdr3_aa: CAWNRENEQYF
cdr3_nt: TGTGCCTGGAATAGAGAGAACGAGCAGTACTTC

d_call: .
v_call: TRBV21-1
clone_size: .
j_call: TRBJ2-1
cdr3_aa: CASSKAGSNEQFF
cdr3_nt: TGTGCCAGCAGCAAAGCAGGCTCAAATGAGCAGTTCTTC

d_call: .
v_call: TRBV5-1
clone_size: once
j_call: TRBJ1-6
cdr3_aa: CASSLAPSGADNSPLHF
cdr3_nt: TGCGCCAGCAGCTTGGCCCCATCAGGGGCCGATAATTCACCCCTCCACTTT

d_call: .
v_call: TRBV7-8
clone_size: .
j_call: TRBJ2-3
cdr3_aa: CASSMTSTDTQYF
cdr3_nt: TGTGCCAGCAGCATGACTAGCACAGATACGCAGTATTTT

d_call: .
v_call: TRBV11-2
clone_size: .
j_call: TRBJ2-7
cdr3_aa: CASSLDYGTYEQYF
cdr3_nt: TGTGCCAGCAGCTTAGATTACGGGACCTACGAGCAGTACTTC

d_call: .
v_call: TRBV7-8
clone_size: .
j_call: TRBJ1-4
cdr3_aa: CASSSQGLHEKLFF
cdr3_nt: TGTGCCAGCAGCTCGCAGGGCTTGCATGAAAAACTGTTTTTT

d_call: TRBD1
v_call: TRBV5-6
clone_size: .
j_call: TRBJ1-2
cdr3_aa: CASSLMTGYYGYTF
cdr3_nt: TGTGCCAGCAGCTTGATGACAGGGTACTATGGCTACACCTTC

d_call: .
v_call: TRBV5-1
clone_size: .
j_call: TRBJ2-7
cdr3_aa: CASSFDSTYEQYF
cdr3_nt: TGCGCCAGCAGCTTTGACAGTACCTACGAGCAGTACTTC

d_call: TRBD2
v_call: TRBV7-9
clone_size: .
j_call: TRBJ2-2
cdr3_aa: CASSFNRGRQPNTGELFF
cdr3_nt: TGTGCCAGCAGCTTTAACCGCGGGAGGCAGCCGAACACCGGGGAGCTGTTTTTT

d_call: .
v_call: TRBV6-1
clone_size: .
j_call: TRBJ2-2
cdr3_aa: CASSAGTYTGELFF
cdr3_nt: TGTGCCAGCAGTGCCGGGACCTACACCGGGGAGCTGTTTTTT

d_call: .
v_call: TRBV7-9
clone_size: .
j_call: TRBJ1-4
cdr3_aa: CASSLVSGSNEKLFF
cdr3_nt: TGTGCCAGCAGCTTAGTTTCTGGGTCGAATGAAAAACTGTTTTTT

d_call: TRBD2
v_call: TRBV6-1
clone_size: .
j_call: TRBJ2-1
cdr3_aa: CASTSVPREGQQFF
cdr3_nt: TGTGCCAGCACCTCTGTACCGCGGGAGGGCCAACAGTTCTTC

d_call: .
v_call: TRBV15
clone_size: .
j_call: TRBJ2-3
cdr3_aa: CATSRSRATDTQYF
cdr3_nt: TGTGCCACCAGCAGAAGCCGGGCAACAGATACGCAGTATTTT

d_call: .
v_call: TRBV5-1
clone_size: .
j_call: TRBJ2-5
cdr3_aa: CASSMGGALETQYF
cdr3_nt: TGCGCCAGCAGCATGGGAGGAGCCCTGGAGACCCAGTACTTC

d_call: .
v_call: TRBV6-1
clone_size: .
j_call: TRBJ1-3
cdr3_aa: CASSEEGYKLLSGNTIYF
cdr3_nt: TGTGCCAGCAGTGAAGAAGGCTATAAGCTACTCTCTGGAAACACCATATATTTT

d_call: .
v_call: TRBV27
clone_size: .
j_call: TRBJ1-4
cdr3_aa: CASSEMPGRNEKLFF
cdr3_nt: TGTGCCAGCAGCGAAATGCCGGGACGTAATGAAAAACTGTTTTTT

d_call: .
v_call: TRBV6-5
clone_size: .
j_call: TRBJ1-1
cdr3_aa: CASSSGQRFNTEAFF
cdr3_nt: TGTGCCAGCAGTTCGGGCCAGCGTTTTAACACTGAAGCTTTCTTT

d_call: TRBD1
v_call: TRBV19
clone_size: once
j_call: TRBJ1-1
cdr3_aa: CASSVTGGMNTEAFF
cdr3_nt: TGTGCCAGTAGTGTTACAGGGGGAATGAACACTGAAGCTTTCTTT

d_call: .
v_call: TRBV18
clone_size: .
j_call: TRBJ2-2
cdr3_aa: CASSPPVGYGELFF
cdr3_nt: TGTGCCAGCTCACCCCCTGTGGGGTACGGGGAGCTGTTTTTT